The clone carrying this T cell receptor beta chain was counted only a few times. Its target is not known. A single base separates this from a much larger clone, so it may be a read error. The conserved phenylalanine or tryptophan is not found at the CDR3 terminus, so this likely reflects a read error. CDR1 is SGHVS, CDR2 FQNEAQ, per germline. Trimming cost V 6 bases and J 7 bases; bases outside gene matches: 9. The CDR3 consists of 15 residues. Investigators profiled TCR beta VDJ and CDR3 from genomic DNA template. Via MiXCR, TCRdb re-called the reads, giving one row per CDR3 protein. The sample records roughly 420,000 distinct CDR3 sequences, around 72% being singletons. This sample is drawn from a study of CD8+CD57+ T cells in acquired aplastic anemia. Study as a whole: CD4+ and CD8+ cells, once sorted, gave DNA averaging about 3.4 ug. Overall study findings and caveats: Researchers reported that CD8+ Simpson's diversity was not significantly different in patients versus controls. Patients and controls shared some 29 CD8+ CDR3 sequences, which appeared highly expressed in patients and within their immunodominant clones.

The clonotype originates from a human donor in good health, serving as a control. Sequencing was performed on sorted CD4+, CD8+, or CD8+CD57+ T cells (not recorded which) from PBMCs. This sequence joins TRBV7-8 and TRBJ2-1; the match to TRBD1 covers 10 bases. The CDR3: CASRTGTGAHNEQFL. As DNA, the CDR3 is TGTGCCAGCAGAACAGGGACAGGGGCGCATAATGAGCAGTTCCTC.